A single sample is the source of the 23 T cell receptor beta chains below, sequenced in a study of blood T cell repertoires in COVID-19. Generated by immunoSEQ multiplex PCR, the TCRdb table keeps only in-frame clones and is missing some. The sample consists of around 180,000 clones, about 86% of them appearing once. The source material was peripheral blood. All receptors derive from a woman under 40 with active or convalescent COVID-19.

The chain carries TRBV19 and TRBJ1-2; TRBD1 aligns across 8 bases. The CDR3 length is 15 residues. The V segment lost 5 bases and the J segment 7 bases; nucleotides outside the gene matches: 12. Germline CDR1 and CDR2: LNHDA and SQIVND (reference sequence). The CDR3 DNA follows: TGTGCCAGTAGTGCCCAGGACAGGGAGGTATCTGGCTACACCTTC. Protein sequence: CASSAQDREVSGYTF.

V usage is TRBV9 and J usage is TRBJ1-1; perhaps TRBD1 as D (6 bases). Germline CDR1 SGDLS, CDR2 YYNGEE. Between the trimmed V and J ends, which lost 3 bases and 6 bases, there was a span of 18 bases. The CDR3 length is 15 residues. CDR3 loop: CASSARLTGSPEAFF. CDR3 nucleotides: TGTGCCAGCAGCGCCCGACTTACAGGGAGCCCTGAAGCTTTCTTT.

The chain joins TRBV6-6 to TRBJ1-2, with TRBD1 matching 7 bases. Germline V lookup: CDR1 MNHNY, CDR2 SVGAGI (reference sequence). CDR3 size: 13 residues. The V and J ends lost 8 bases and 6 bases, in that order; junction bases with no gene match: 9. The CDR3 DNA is TGTGCCAGCCGTCAAGGGGGCTTGGATGGCTACACCTTC. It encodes CASRQGGLDGYTF.

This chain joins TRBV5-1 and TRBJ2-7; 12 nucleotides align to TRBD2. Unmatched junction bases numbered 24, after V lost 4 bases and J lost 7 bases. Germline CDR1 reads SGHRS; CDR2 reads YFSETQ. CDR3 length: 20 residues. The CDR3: CASSPVIEGLAGGPMGEQYF. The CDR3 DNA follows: TGCGCCAGCAGCCCCGTCATAGAGGGGCTAGCGGGAGGGCCGATGGGGGAGCAGTACTTC. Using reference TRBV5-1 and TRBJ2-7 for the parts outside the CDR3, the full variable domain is KAGVTQTPRYLIKTRGQQVTLSCSPISGHRSVSWYQQTPGQGLQFLFEYFSETQRNKGNFPGRFSGRQFSNSRSEMNVSTLELGDSALYLCASSPVIEGLAGGPMGEQYFGPGTRLTVT.

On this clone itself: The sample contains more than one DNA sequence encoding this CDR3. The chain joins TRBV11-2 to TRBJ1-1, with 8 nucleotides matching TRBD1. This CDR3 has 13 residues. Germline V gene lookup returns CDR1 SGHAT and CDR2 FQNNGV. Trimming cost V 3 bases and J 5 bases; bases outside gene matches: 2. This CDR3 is CASSLDRATEAFF. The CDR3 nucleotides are TGTGCCAGCAGCTTGGACAGGGCGACTGAAGCTTTCTTT.

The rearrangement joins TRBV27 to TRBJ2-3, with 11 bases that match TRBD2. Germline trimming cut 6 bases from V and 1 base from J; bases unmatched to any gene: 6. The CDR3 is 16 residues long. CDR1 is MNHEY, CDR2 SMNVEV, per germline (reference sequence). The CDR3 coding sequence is TGTGCCAGCAGCCTAGGGACTAGCGGACGCACAGATACGCAGTATTTT. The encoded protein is CASSLGTSGRTDTQYF.

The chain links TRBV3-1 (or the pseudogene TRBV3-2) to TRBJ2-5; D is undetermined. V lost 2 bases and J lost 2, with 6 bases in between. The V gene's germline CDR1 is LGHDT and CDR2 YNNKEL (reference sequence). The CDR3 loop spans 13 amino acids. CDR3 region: CASSQIDQETQYF. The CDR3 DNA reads TGTGCCAGCAGCCAAATAGATCAAGAGACCCAGTACTTC.

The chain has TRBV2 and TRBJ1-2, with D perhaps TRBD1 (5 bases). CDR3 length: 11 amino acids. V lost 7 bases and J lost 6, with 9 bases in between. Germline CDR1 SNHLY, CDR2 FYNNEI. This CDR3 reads CASTGGDGYTF. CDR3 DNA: TGTGCCAGCACTGGGGGGGATGGCTACACCTTC.

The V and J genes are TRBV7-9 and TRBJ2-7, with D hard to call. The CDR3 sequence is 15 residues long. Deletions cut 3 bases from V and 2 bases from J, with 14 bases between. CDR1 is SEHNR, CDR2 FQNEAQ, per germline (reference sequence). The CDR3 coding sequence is TGTGCCAGCAGCTTTACAGAAAAAACCCCCTACGAGCAGTACTTC. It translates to CASSFTEKTPYEQYF.

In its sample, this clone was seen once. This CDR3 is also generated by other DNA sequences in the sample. DNA for the CDR3: TGTGCCACCAGTGAGAACCGGGATCAAGAGACCCAGTACTTC. It is translated as CATSENRDQETQYF. This sequence joins TRBV24-1 and TRBJ2-5, with D maybe TRBD2 (5 bases). CDR1 is KGHDR, CDR2 SFDVKD, per germline. The V end lost 4 bases, the J end lost 2 bases, and 10 bases lay between the germline ends. There are 14 residues in the CDR3.

The DNA of the CDR3 is TGTGCCAGCAGTCCCGGGACAGGGGTTAGCAATCAGCCCCAGCATTTT. As protein: CASSPGTGVSNQPQHF. V gene TRBV6-2 or TRBV6-3 combines with J gene TRBJ1-5, with 10 bases matching TRBD1. V was pared by 5 bases and J by 0 bases, with 4 bases of the junction left unmatched. The CDR3 runs 16 residues. Germline V gene lookup returns CDR1 MNHEY and CDR2 SVGEGT.

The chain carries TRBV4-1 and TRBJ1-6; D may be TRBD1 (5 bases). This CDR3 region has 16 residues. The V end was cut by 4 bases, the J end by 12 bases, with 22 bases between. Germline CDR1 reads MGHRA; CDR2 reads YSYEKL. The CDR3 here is CASSLSYGTQVRPLHF. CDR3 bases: TGCGCCAGCAGCCTTTCATACGGGACTCAGGTTAGACCCCTCCACTTT.

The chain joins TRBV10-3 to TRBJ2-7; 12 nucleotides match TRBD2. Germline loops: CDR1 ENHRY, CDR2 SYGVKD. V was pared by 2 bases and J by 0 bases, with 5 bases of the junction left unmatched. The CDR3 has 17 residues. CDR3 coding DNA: TGTGCCATCAGTGAGCATACTAGCGGGAGGTTCTCCTACGAGCAGTACTTC. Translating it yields CAISEHTSGRFSYEQYF.

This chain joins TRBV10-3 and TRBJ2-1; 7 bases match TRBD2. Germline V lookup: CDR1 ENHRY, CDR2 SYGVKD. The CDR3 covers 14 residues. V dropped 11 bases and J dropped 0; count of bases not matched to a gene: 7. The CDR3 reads CAVRGDSSYNEQFF. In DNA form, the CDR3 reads TGTGCCGTTCGGGGGGACTCCTCCTACAATGAGCAGTTCTTC.

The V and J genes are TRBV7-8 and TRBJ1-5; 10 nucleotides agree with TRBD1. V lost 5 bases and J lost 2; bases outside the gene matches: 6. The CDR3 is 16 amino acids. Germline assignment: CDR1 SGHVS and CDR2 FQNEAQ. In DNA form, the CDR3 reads TGTGCCAGCAGCCACTCTGGGACAGGGGGCAATCAGCCCCAGCATTTT. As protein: CASSHSGTGGNQPQHF.

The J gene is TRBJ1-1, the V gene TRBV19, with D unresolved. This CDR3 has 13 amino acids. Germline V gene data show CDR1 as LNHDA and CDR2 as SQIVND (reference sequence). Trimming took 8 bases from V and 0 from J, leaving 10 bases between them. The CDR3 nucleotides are TGTGCCAGTGGACTGACCATGAACACTGAAGCTTTCTTT. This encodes CASGLTMNTEAFF. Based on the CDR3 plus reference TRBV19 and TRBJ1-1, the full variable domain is DGGITQSPKYLFRKEGQNVTLSCEQNLNHDAMYWYRQDPGQGLRLIYYSQIVNDFQKGDIAEGYSVSREKKESFPLTVTSAQKNPTAFYLCASGLTMNTEAFFGQGTRLTVV.

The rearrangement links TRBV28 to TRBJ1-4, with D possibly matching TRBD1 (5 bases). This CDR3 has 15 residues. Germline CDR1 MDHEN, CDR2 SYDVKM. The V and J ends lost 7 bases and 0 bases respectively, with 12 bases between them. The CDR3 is CASKAGPTTNEKLFF. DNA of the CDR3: TGTGCCAGCAAGGCGGGGCCAACAACTAATGAAAAACTGTTTTTT.

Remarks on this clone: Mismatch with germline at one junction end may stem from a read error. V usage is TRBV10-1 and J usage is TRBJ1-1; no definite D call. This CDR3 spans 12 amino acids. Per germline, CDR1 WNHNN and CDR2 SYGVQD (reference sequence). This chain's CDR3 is CASSPGNTEAFF. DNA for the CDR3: TGCGCGAGCAGTCCCGGGAACACTGAAGCTTTCTTT.

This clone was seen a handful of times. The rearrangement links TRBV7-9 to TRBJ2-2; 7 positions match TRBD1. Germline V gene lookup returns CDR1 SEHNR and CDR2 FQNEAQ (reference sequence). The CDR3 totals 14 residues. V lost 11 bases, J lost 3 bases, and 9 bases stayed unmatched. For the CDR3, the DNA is TGTGCCGGCCGAACAGGGGAAGACACCGGGGAGCTGTTTTTT. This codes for CAGRTGEDTGELFF.

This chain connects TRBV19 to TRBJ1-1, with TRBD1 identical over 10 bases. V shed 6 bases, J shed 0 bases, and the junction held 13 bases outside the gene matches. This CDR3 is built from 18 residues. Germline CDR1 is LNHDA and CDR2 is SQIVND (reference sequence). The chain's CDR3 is CASRTDRGRRIMNTEAFF. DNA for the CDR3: TGTGCCAGTAGGACCGACAGGGGGCGCCGGATAATGAACACTGAAGCTTTCTTT.

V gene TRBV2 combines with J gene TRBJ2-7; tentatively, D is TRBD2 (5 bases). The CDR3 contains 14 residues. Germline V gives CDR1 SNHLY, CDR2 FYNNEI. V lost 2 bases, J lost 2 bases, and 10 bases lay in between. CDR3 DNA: TGTGCCAGCAGTGAACTCGGGATGGCCTACGAGCAGTACTTC. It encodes CASSELGMAYEQYF. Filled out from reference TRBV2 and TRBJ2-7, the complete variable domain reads EPEVTQTPSHQVTQMGQEVILRCVPISNHLYFYWYRQILGQKVEFLVSFYNNEISEKSEIFDDQFSVERPDGSNFTLKIRSTKLEDSAMYFCASSELGMAYEQYFGPGTRLTVT.

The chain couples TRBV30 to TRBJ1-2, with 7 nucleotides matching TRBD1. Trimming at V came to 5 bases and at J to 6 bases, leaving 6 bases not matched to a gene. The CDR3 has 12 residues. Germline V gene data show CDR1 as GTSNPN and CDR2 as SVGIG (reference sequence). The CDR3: CAWDRERNGYTF. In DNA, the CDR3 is TGTGCCTGGGACAGGGAAAGGAATGGCTACACCTTC.

CDR3 loop: CASSIMASPYEQYF. In DNA form, the CDR3 reads TGTGCCAGTAGTATAATGGCTAGCCCCTACGAGCAGTACTTC. The J gene is TRBJ2-7, the V gene TRBV19, with D perhaps TRBD2 (5 bases). V dropped 2 bases and J dropped 2 bases, with 10 bases sitting between them. The germline V gene encodes CDR1 LNHDA and CDR2 SQIVND (reference sequence). This CDR3 contains 14 residues.